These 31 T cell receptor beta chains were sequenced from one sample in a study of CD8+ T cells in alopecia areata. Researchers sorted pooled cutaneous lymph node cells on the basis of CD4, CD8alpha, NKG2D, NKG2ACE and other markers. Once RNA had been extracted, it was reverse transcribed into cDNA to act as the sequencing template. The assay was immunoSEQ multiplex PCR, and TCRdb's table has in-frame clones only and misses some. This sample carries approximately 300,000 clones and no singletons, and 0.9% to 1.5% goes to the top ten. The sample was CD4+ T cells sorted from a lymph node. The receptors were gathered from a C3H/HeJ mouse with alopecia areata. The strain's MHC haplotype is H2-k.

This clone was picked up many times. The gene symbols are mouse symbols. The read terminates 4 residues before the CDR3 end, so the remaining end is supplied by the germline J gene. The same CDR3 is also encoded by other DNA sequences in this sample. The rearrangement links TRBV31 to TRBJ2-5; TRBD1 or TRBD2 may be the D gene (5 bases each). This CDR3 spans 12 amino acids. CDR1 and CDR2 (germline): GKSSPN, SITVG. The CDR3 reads CAWSLGEDTQYF. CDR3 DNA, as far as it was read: TGTGCCTGGAGTCTGGGGGAAGAC.

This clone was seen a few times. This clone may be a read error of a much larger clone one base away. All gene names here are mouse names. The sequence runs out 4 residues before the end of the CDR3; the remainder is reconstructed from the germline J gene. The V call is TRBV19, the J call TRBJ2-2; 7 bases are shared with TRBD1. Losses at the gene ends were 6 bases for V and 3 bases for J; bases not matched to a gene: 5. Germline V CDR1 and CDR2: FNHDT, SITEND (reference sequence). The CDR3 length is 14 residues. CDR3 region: CASTGTADTGQLYF. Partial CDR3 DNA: TGTGCCAGCACCGGGACAGCAGACACCGGG.

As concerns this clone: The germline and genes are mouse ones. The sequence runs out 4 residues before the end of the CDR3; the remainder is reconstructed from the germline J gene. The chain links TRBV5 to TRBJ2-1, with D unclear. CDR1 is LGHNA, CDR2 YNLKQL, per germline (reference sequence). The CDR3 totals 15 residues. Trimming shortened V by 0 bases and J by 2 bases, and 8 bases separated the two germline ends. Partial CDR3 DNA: TGTGCCAGCAGCCAAGAACAGCCCCACTATGCT. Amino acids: CASSQEQPHYA. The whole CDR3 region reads CASSQEQPHYAEQFF.

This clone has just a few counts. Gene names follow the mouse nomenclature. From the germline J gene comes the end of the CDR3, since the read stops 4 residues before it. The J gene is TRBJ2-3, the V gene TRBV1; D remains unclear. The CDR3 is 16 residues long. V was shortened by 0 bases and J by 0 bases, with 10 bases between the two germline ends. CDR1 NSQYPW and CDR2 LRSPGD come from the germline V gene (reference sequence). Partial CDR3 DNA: TGCACCTGCAGTGCAGATCCCAGTTCTAGTGCAGAA. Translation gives CTCSADPSSSAE. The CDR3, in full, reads CTCSADPSSSAETLYF.

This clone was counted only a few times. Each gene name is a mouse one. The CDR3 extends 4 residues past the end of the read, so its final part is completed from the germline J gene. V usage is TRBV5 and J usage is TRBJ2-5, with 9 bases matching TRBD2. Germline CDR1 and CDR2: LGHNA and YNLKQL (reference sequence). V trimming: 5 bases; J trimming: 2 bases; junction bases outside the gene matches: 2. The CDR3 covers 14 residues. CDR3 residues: CASSVTGGQDTQYF. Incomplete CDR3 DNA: TGTGCCAGCAGCGTGACTGGGGGCCAAGAC.

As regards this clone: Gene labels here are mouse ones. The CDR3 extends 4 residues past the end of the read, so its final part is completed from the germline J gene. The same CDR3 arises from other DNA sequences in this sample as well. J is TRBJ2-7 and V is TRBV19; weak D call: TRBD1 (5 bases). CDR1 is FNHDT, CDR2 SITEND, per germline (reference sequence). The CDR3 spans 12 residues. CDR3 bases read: TGTGCCAGCAGTATTGCCAGGGAT. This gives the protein CASSIARD. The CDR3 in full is CASSIARDEQYF.

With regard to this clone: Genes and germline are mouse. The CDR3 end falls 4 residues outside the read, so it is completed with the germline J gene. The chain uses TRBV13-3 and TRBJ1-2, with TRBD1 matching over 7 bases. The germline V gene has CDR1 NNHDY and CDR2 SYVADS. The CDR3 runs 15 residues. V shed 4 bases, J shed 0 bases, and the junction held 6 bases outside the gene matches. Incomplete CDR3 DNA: TGTGCCAGCAGTTCCCAGGGGGGACCAAACTCC. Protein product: CASSSQGGPNS. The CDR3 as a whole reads CASSSQGGPNSDYTF.

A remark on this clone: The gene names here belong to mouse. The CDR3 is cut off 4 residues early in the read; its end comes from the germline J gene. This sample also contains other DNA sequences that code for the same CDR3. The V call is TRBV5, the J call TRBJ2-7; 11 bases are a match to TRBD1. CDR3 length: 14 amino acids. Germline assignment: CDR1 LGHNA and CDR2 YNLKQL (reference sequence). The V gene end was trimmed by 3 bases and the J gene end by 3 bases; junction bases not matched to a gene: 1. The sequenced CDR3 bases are TGTGCCAGCAGCCATGGGACAGGGGGCTAT. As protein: CASSHGTGGY. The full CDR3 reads CASSHGTGGYEQYF.

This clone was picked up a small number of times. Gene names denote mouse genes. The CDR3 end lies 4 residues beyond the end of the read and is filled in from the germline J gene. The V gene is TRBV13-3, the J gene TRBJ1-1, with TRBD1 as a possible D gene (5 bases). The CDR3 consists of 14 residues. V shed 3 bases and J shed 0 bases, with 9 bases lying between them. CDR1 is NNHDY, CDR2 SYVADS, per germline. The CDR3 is CASSATDTNTEVFF. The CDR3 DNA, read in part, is TGTGCCAGCAGTGCGACAGATACAAACACA.

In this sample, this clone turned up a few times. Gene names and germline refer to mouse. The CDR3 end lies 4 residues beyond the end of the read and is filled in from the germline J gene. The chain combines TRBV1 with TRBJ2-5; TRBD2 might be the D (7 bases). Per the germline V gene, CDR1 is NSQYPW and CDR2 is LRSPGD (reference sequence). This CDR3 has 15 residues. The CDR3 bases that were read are TGCACCTGCAGTGCCCCAGCTGGGGGCGGGGAC. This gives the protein CTCSAPAGGGD. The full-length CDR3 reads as CTCSAPAGGGDTQYF.

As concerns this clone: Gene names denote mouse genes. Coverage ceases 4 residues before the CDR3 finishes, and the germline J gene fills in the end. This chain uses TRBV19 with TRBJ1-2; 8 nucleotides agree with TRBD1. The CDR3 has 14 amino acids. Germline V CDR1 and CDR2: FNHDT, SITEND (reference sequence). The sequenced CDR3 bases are TGTGCCAGCAGTACGACAGGGGAAGGATCC. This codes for CASSTTGEGS. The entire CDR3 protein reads CASSTTGEGSDYTF. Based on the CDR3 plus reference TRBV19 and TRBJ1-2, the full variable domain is GGIITQTPKFLIGQEGQKLTLKCQQNFNHDTMYWYRQDSGKGLRLIYYSITENDLQKGDLSEGYDASREKKSSFSLTVTSAQKNEMAVFLCASSTTGEGSDYTFGSGTRLLVI.

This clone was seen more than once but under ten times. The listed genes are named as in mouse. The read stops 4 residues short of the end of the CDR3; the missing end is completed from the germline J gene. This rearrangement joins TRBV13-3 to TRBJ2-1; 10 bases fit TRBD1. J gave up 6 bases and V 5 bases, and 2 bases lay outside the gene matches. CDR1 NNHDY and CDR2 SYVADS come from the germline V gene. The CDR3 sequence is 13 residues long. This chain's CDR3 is CASSDRGPAEQFF. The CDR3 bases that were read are TGTGCCAGCAGCGACAGGGGGCCTGCT.

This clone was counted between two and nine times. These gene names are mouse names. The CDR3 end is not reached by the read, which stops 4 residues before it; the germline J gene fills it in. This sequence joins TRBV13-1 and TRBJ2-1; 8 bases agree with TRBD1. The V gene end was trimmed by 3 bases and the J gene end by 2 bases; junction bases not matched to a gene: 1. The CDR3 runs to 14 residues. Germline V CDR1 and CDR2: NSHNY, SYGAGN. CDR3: CASSGQGYYAEQFF. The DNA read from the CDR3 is TGTGCCAGCAGTGGACAGGGGTACTATGCT.

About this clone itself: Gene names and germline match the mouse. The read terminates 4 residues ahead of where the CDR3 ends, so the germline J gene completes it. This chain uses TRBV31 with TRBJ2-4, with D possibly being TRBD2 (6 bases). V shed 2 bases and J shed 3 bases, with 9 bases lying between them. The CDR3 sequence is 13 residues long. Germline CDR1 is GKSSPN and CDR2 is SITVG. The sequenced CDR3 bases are TGTGCCTGGAGTTCGGGGGGACAAAAC. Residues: CAWSSGGQN. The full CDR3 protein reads CAWSSGGQNTLYF.

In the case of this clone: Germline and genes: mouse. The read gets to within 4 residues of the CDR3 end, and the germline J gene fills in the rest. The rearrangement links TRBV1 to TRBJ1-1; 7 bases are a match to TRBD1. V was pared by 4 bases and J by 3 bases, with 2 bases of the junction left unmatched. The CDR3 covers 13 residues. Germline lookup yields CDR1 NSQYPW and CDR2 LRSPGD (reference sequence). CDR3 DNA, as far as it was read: TGCACCTGCAGTGGGGGACAGTACACA. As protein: CTCSGGQYT. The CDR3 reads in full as CTCSGGQYTEVFF. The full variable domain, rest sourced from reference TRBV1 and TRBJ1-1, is VTLLEQNPRWRLVPRGQAVNLRCILKNSQYPWMSWYQQDLQKQLQWLFTLRSPGDKEVKSLPGADYLATRVTDTELRLQVANMSQGRTLYCTCSGGQYTEVFFGKGTRLTVV.

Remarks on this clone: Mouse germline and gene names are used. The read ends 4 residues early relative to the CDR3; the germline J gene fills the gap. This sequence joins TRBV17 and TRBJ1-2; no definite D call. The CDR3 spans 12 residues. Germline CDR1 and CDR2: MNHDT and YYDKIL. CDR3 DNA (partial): TGTGCTAGCAGTAGAATGGGGACC. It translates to CASSRMGT. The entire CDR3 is CASSRMGTDYTF.

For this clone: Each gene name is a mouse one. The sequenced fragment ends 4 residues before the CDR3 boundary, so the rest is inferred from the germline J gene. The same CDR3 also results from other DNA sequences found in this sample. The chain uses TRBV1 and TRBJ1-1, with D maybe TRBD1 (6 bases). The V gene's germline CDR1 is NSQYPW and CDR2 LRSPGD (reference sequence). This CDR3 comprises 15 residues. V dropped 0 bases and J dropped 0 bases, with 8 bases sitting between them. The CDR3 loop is CTCSAERTANTEVFF. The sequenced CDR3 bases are TGCACCTGCAGTGCAGAGAGGACAGCAAACACA.

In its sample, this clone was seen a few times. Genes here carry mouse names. CDR3 region: CASTRDRGNYAEQFF. CDR3 DNA, as far as it was read: TGTGCCAGCACCCGGGACAGGGGGAACTATGCT. The chain joins TRBV13-3 to TRBJ2-1; 11 bases are shared with TRBD1. The sequence runs out 4 residues before the end of the CDR3; the remainder is reconstructed from the germline J gene. Germline V gene sequence: CDR1 NNHDY, CDR2 SYVADS. The CDR3 contains 15 residues. With V trimmed by 6 bases and J by 1 base, 3 bases remained unmatched.

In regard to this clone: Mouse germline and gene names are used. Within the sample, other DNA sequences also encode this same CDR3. CDR3 bases read: TGTGCTAGCAGCCGGGACTGGGGGGTTGCT. The encoded protein is CASSRDWGVA. The CDR3, in full, reads CASSRDWGVAEQFF. V usage is TRBV17 and J usage is TRBJ2-1; 12 positions agree with TRBD2. The read comes to an end 4 residues before the CDR3 does, leaving the germline J gene to fill in the end. This CDR3 has 14 amino acids. Trimming took 6 bases from V and 6 from J; bases not matched to a gene: 3. The germline V gene has CDR1 MNHDT and CDR2 YYDKIL.

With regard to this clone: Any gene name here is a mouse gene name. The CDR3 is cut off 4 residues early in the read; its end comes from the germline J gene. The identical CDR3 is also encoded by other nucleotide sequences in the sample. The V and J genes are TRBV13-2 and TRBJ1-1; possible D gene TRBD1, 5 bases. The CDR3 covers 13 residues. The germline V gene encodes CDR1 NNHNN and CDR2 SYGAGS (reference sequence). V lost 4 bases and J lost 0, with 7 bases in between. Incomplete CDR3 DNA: TGTGCCAGCGGTCGACAGACAAACACA. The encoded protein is CASGRQTNT. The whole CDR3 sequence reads CASGRQTNTEVFF.

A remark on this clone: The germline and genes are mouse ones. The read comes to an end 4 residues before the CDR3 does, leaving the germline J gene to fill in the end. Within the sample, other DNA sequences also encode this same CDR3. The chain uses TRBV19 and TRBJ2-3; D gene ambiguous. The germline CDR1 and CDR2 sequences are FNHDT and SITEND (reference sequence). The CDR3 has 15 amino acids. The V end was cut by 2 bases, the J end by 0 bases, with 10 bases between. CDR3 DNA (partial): TGTGCCAGCAGTATGAGACAAACTAGTGCAGAA. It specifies CASSMRQTSAE. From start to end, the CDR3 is CASSMRQTSAETLYF.

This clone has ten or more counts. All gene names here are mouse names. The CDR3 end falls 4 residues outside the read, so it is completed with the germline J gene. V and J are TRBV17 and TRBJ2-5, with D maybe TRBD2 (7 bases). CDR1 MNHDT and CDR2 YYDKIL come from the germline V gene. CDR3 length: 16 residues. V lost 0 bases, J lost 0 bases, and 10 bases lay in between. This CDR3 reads CASSRDWGPNQDTQYF. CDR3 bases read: TGTGCTAGCAGTAGAGACTGGGGGCCTAACCAAGAC. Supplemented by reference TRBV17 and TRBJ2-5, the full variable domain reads DTTVKQNPRYKLARVGKPVNLICSQTMNHDTMYWYQKKPNQAPKLLLFYYDKILNREADTFEKFQSSRPNNSFCSLYIGSAGLEYSAMYLCASSRDWGPNQDTQYFGPGTRLLVL.

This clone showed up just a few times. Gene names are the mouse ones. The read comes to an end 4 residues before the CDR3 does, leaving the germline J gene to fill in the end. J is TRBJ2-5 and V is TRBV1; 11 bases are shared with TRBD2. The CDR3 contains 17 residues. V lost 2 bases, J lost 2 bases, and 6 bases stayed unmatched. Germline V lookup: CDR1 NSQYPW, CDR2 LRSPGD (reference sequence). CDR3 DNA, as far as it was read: TGCACCTGCAGTGCAAAAGGACTGGGGGGAGTCCAAGAC. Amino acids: CTCSAKGLGGVQD. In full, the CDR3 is CTCSAKGLGGVQDTQYF.

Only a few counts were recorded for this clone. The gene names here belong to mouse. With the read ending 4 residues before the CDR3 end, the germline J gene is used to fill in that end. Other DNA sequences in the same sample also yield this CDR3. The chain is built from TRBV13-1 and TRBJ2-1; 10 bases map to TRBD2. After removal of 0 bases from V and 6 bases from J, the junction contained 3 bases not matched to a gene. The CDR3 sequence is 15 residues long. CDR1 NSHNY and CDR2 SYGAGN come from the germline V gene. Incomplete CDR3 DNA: TGTGCCAGCAGTGATGCTGGGGGGGCGCTTGCT. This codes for CASSDAGGALA. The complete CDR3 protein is CASSDAGGALAEQFF.

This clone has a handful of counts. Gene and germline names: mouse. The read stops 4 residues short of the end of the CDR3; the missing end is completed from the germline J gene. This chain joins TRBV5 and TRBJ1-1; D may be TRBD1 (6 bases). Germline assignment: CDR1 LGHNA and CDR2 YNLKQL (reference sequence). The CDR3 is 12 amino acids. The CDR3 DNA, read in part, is TGTGCCAGCAGCCCACAGGGTGGA. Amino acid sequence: CASSPQGG. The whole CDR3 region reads CASSPQGGEVFF.

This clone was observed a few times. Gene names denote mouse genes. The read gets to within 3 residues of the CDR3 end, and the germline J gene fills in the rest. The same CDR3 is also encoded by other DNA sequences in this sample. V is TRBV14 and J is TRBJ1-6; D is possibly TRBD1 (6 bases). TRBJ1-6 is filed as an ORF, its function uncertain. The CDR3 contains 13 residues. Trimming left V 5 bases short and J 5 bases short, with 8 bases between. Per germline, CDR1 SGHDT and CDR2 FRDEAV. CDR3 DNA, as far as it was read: TGTGCCAGCAGCCGGGACAATAATTCGCCC. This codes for CASSRDNNSP. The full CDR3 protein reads CASSRDNNSPLYF.

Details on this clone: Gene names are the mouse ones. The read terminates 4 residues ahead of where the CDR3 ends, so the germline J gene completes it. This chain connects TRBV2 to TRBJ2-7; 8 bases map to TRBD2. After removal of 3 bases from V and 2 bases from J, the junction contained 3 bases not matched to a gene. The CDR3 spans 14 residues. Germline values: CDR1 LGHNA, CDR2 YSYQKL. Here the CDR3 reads CASSQPGGPYEQYF. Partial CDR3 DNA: TGTGCCAGCAGCCAGCCTGGGGGGCCCTAT.

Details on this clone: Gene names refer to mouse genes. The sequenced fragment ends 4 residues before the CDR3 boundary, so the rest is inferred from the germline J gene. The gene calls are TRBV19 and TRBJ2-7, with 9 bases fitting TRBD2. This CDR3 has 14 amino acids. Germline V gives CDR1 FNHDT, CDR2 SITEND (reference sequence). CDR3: CASSSVTGGYEQYF. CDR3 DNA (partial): TGTGCCAGCAGTAGTGTGACTGGGGGATAT.

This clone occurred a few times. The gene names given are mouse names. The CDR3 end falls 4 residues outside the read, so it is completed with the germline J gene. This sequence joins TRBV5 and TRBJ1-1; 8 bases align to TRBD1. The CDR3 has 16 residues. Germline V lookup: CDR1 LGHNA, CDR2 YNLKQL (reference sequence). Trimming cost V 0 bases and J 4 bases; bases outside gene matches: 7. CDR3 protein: CASSQEGAGGGTEVFF. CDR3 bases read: TGTGCCAGCAGCCAAGAGGGGGCAGGGGGCGGCACA.

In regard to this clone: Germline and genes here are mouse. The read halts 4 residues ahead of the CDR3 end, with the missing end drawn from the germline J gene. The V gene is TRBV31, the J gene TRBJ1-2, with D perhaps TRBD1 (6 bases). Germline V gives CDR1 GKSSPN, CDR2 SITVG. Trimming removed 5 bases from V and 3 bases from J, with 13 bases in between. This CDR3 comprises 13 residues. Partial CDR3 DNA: TGTGCCTGGGGTCCGGGGACATACTCC. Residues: CAWGPGTYS. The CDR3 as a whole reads CAWGPGTYSDYTF.

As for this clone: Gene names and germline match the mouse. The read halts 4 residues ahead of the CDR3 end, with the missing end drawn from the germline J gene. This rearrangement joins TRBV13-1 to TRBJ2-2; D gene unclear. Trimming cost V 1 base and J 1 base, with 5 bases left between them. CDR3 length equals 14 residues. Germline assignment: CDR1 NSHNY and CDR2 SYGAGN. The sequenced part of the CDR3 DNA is TGTGCCAGCAGTGATCCCATAAACACCGGG. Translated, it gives CASSDPINTG. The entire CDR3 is CASSDPINTGQLYF.